Detailed here is one T cell receptor (beta chain). The antigen is not known. This entry is derived from a study of regulatory dendritic cells for organ transplantation. V lost 2 bases, J lost 1 base, and 11 bases lay in between. This CDR3 comprises 15 residues. Germline CDR1 ENHRY, CDR2 SYGVKD. Allogeneic regulatory or mature dendritic cells were co-cultured for roughly five days with CFSE-labeled sorted T cells at 1:10. FACS sorted CD4+ or CD8+ T cells into CD45RA+ naive and CD45RO+ memory. The table came from immunoSEQ multiplex PCR; TCRdb's copy has only in-frame clones and leaves some out. The repertoire includes 20,000 or so clones, more than 60% of them detected once, and about 3% sits in the top ten.

The sequence came from a human donor in good health. The rearrangement uses TRBV10-3 and TRBJ2-5; D not resolved. The sequenced sample consisted of memory CD4+ T cells from blood cultured with regulatory dendritic cells. This sample's subset: CD45RO+ memory T cells. CDR3 loop: CAISEERKIQETQYF. In nucleotides, the CDR3 is TGTGCCATCAGTGAGGAACGAAAGATCCAAGAGACCCAGTACTTC.